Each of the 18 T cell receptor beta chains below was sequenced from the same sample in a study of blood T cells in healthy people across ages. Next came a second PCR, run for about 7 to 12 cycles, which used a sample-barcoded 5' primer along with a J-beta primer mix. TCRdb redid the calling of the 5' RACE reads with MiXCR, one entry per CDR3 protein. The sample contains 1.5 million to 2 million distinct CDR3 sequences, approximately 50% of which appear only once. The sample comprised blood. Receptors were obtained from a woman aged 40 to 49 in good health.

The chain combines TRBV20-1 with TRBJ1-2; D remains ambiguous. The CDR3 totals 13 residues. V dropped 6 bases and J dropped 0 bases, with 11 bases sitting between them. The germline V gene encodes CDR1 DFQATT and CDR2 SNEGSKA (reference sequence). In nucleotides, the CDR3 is TGCAGTGCAACGCCGACGCCTAACTATGGCTACACCTTC. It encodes CSATPTPNYGYTF.

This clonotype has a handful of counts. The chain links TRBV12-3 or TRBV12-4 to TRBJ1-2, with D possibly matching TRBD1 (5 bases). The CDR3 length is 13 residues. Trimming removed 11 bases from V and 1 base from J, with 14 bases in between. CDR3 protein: CAGGFGGNYGYTF. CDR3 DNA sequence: TGTGCCGGAGGTTTCGGGGGTAACTATGGCTACACCTTC.

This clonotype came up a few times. The CDR3 nucleotides read TGTGCCAGCAGTTTTGGGTATGCGGGTGGGATACAGGCAGCGGATACGCAGTATTTT. Translation: CASSFGYAGGIQAADTQYF. V and J are TRBV27 and TRBJ2-3; D might be TRBD1 or TRBD2, each matching 5 bases. The germline gives CDR1 MNHEY, CDR2 SMNVEV (reference sequence). This CDR3 region has 19 residues. V dropped 3 bases and J dropped 6 bases, with 28 bases sitting between them.

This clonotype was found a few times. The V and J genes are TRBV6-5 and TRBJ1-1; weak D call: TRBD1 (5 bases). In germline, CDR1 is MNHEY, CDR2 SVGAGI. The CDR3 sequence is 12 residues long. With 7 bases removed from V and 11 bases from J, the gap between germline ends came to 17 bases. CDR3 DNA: TGTGCCAGCACTTCGGGACCCGGGAGGGCTTTCTTT. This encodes CASTSGPGRAFF.

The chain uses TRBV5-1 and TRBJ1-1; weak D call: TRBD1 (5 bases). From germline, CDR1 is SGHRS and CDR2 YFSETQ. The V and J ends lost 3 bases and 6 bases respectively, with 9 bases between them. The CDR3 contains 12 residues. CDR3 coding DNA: TGCGCCAGCAGCTCGGGACTGTCTGAAGCTTTCTTT. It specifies CASSSGLSEAFF.

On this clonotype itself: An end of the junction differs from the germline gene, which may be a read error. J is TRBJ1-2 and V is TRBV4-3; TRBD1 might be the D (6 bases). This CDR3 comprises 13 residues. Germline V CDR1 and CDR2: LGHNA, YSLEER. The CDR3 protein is CVSSGAYAYGYTF. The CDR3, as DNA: TGCGTCAGCTCAGGGGCGTACGCCTATGGCTACACCTTC.

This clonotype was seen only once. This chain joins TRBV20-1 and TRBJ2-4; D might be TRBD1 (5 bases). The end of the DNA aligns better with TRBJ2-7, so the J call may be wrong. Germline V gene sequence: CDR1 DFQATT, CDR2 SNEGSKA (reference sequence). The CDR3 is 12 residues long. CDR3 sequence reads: CSAGIQEYEQYF. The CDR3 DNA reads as TGCAGTGCGGGGATACAGGAATACGAGCAGTACTTC.

The CDR3 bases are TGTGCCAGCAGCCCTGACGGGCTCTATGGCTACACCTTC. Translation: CASSPDGLYGYTF. This chain connects TRBV28 to TRBJ1-2; D call uncertain. The CDR3 runs 13 residues. The germline V gene encodes CDR1 MDHEN and CDR2 SYDVKM. With 6 bases removed from V and 4 bases from J, the gap between germline ends came to 12 bases.

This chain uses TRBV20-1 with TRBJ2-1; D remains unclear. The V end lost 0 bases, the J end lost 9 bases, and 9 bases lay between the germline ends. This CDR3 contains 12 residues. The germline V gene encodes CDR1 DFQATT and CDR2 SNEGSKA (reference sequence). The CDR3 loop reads CSARESGREQFF. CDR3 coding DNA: TGCAGTGCTAGAGAATCAGGCCGTGAGCAGTTCTTC.

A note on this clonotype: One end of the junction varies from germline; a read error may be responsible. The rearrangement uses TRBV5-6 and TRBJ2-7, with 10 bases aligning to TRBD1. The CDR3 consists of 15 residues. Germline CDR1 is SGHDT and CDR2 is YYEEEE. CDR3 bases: TGTGCCGGCAGCTTGCCCGGGACAGGGGACTACGAGCAGTACTTC. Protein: CAGSLPGTGDYEQYF.

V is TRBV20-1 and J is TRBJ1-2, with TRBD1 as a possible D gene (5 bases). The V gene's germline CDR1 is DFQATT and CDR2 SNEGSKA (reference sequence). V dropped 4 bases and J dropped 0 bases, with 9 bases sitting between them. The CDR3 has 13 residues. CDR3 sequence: CSAITGTNYGYTF. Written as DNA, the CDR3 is TGCAGTGCTATTACAGGCACTAACTATGGCTACACCTTC.

Here the CDR3 DNA reads TGCAGCGCGACCTGGGGAGTGAACACTGAAGCTTTCTTT. Translated, it gives CSATWGVNTEAFF. The gene calls are TRBV29-1 and TRBJ1-1; D remains unclear. V was shortened by 7 bases and J by 0 bases, with 12 bases between the two germline ends. CDR1 SQVTM and CDR2 ANQGSEA come from the germline V gene. The CDR3 sequence is 13 residues long. Full variable domain (remainder filled in from reference TRBV29-1 and TRBJ1-1): SAVISQKPSRDICQRGTSLTIQCQVDSQVTMMFWYRQQPGQSLTLIATANQGSEATYESGFVIDKFPISRPNLTFSTLTVSNMSPEDSSIYLCSATWGVNTEAFFGQGTRLTVV.

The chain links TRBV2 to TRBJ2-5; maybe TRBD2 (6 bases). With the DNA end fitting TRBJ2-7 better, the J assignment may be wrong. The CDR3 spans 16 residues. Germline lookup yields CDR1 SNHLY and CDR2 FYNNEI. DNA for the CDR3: TGTGCCAGCAGTGTCGCGGAGGGCCGGGGACCATACGAGCAGTACTTC. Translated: CASSVAEGRGPYEQYF.

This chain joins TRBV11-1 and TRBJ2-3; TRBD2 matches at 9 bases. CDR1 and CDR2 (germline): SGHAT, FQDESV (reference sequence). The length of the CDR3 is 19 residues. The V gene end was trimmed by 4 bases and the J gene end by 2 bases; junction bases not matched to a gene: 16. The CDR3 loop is CASSSSAGGQRKYTDTQYF. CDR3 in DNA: TGTGCCAGCAGCTCATCAGCGGGGGGACAACGAAAATACACAGATACGCAGTATTTT.

The CDR3 DNA sequence: TGCAGTGCTAGGCTAAGGGTTGTGAACACTGAAGCTTTCTTT. Translated, it gives CSARLRVVNTEAFF. The chain uses TRBV20-1 and TRBJ1-1; D gene uncertain. Trimming stripped 3 bases from V and 0 bases from J, with 11 bases between. The CDR3 is 14 amino acids. Germline CDR1 reads DFQATT; CDR2 reads SNEGSKA (reference sequence).

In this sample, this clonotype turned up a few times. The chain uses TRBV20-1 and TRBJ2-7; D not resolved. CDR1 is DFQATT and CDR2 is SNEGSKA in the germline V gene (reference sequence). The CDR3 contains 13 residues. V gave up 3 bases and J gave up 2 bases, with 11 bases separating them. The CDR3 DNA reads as TGCAGTGCTAGCGGCCGGTTCGCCTACGAGCAGTACTTC. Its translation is CSASGRFAYEQYF.

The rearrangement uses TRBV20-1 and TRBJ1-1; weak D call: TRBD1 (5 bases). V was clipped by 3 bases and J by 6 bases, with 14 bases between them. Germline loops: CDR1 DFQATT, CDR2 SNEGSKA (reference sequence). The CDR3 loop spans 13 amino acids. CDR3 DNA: TGCAGTGCTAGGCGGGGGAGTGACGCTGAAGCTTTCTTT. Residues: CSARRGSDAEAFF.

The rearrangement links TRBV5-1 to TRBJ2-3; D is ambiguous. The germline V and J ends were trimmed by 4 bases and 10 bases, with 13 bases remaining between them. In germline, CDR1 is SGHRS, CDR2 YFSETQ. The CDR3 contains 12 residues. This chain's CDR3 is CASSPSVDAQYF. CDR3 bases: TGCGCCAGCAGCCCCAGCGTAGACGCGCAGTATTTT.